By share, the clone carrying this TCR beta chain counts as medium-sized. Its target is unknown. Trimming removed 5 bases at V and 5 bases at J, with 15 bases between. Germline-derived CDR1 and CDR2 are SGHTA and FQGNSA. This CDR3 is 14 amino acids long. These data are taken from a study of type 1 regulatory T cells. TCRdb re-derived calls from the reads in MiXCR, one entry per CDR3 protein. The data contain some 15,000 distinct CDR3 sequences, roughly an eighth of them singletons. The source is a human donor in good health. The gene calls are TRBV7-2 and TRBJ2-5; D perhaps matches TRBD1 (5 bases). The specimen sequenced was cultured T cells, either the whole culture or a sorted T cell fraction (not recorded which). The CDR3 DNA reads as TGTGCCAGCAGCCTACGGGCAGGGAAGGAGACCCAGTACTTC. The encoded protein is CASSLRAGKETQYF.